This TCR beta chain is from a study of STAT5B mutations in CD4+ large granular lymphocyte leukemia (dated by TCRdb to the early 2020s). A note on the overall study: Among the healthy controls, the CDR3 'QG' motif was associated with a particular HLA allele. TCRbeta repertoires of CD4+ T-cell large granular lymphocyte leukemia patients were compared with those of healthy blood donors. The purity of purified fractions was confirmed by flow cytometry on FACSCanto II or FACSVerse to exceed 95% among lymphocytes. On the study overall, not on this receptor specifically: Enrichment of TRBV06-family usage was observed among the top patient clones (8/27) relative to healthy controls (2/35). Data were not HLA-matched; higher clonality in CD4+ versus CD8+ T-LGLL could reflect the relatively small sample size. Each patient's main leukemic clonotypes were private, but approximately 25% of these clonotypes showed up at low frequency in the non-leukemic repertoires of other patients. CD4-sorted patient repertoires appeared more clonal than healthy CD4+ repertoires, and this difference persisted after removing the putative leukemic clones.

The immunoSEQ assay at survey resolution was applied to genomic DNA for sequencing of TCRbeta rearrangements. Turning to the authors' computational methods: In the TCR sequencing data, the lowest productive clonotype frequency that could be detected was 2.59 x 10-5. Only productive TCRbeta rearrangements, defined as complete and in-frame sequences, were included in the analyses. Clonality for each sample was calculated as Simpson clonality in the immunoSEQ Analyzer version 3.0. Clones were binned by frequency as very rare, small, medium, large (1-20%) or hyperexpanded (>20%). Generation probabilities were estimated with OLGA 1.2.3, V-gene circos plots were made with VDJtools, specificities were searched in VDJdb, and CDR3 motifs were identified with GLIPH. TCRdb holds this immuneACCESS table with in-frame rearrangements only. Some clones are missing; in checked studies, unresolved V genes explain under half, and the rest has no known cause. D and trimming were read from the DNA, whereas the V and J calls and clone size are those reported in that table. This sample gives over 45,000 clones in total; 70% of them show up just once. The ten largest clones add up to over 1.5% of the sample.

The healthy controls were a few dozen blood donors, and the buffy coats of these donors were supplied by the Finnish Red Cross blood service. All TCR-sequenced material derived from peripheral blood: patient blood samples and healthy donor buffy coats. Ficoll-Hypaque gradient centrifugation was used to isolate peripheral blood mononuclear cells. CD4+ cells were magnetically purified from the buffy coats of healthy controls. The Gentra Puregene Cell and Tissue kit was used to extract genomic DNA, and a Qubit 2.0 fluorometer was used to measure the amount of genomic DNA. From V the trimming removes 7 bases and from J it removes 2 bases, while the gene matches leave 9 bases of the junction unaccounted for. The CDR3 contains 15 residues, cysteine and phenylalanine counted. Here the CDR3 DNA is all that survives: 45 bases in frame from base 1. In the germline V gene, CDR1 corresponds to MDHEN and CDR2 to SYDVKM.

This clone was seen only once. It has no known antigen specificity. Per-base qualities were not stored, and no clone one base away is much larger. Sequenced material: CD4+ T cells from blood buffy coats. This chain is built from TRBV28 and TRBJ1-2; TRBD1 matches 8 bases in the middle. The TCR comes from a human donor in good health. The DNA sequence is TGTGCCAGCACCCTGGGACAGGAAGGGAACTATGGCTACACCTTC. The resulting protein is CASTLGQEGNYGYTF.